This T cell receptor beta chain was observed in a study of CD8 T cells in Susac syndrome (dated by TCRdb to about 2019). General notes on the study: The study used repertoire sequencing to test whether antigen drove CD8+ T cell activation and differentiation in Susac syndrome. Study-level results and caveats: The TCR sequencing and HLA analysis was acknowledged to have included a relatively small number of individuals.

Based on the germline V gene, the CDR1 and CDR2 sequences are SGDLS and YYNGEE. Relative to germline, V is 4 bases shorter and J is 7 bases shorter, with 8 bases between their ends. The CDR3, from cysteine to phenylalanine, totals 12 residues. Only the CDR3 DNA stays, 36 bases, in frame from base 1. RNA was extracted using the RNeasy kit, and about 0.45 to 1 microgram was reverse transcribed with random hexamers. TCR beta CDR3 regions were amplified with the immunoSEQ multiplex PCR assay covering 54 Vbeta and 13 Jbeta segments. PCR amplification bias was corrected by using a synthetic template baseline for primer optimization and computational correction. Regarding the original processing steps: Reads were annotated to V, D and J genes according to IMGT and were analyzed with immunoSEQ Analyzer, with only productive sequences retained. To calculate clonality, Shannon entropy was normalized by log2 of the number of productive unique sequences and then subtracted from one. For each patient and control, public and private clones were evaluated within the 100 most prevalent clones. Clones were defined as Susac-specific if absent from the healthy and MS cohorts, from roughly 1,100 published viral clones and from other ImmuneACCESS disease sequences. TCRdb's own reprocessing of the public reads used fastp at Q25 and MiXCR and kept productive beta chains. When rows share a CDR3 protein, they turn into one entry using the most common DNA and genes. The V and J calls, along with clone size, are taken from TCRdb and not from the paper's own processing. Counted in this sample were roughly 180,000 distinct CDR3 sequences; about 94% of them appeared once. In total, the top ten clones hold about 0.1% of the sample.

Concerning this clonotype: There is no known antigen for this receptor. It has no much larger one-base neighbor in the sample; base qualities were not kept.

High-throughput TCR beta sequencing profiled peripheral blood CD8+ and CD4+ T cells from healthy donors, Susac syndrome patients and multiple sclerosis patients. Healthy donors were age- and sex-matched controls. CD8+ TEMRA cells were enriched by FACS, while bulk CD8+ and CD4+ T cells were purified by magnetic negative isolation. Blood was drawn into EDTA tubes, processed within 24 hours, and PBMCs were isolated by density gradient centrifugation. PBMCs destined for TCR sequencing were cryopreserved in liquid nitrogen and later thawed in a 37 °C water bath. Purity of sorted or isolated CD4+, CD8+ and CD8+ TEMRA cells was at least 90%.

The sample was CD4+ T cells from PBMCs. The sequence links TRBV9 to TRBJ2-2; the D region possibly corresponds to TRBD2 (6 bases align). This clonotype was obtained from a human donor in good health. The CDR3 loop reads CASSRTNGELFF. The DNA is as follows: TGTGCCAGCAGCAGGACTAACGGGGAGCTGTTTTTT.